This T cell receptor (beta chain) is drawn from a study of Graves' ophthalmopathy and Graves' hyperthyroidism. The germline gives CDR1 SQVTM, CDR2 ANQGSEA. The CDR3 is made up of 12 amino acids. V was pared by 6 bases and J by 7 bases, with 12 bases between. Uncontrolled infections, pregnancy, lactation or other autoimmune diseases led to patient exclusion. It was on clinical symptoms, serum thyroxine, TRAb, thyroid ultrasound and orbital computed tomography that diagnosis relied. Beta-chain TCR CDR3 regions were amplified from RNA transcripts. After a first-round RT-PCR with HTBI primers, a second-round multiplex PCR was run. From the multiplex PCR reads, TCRdb called clonotypes with MiXCR, one entry per CDR3 protein. The sample records 900,000 to 1,200,000 distinct CDR3 sequences, about 38% being singletons.

The genes are TRBV29-1 and TRBJ1-4, with D possibly TRBD1 on 5 matching bases. The source is an adult man with Graves' hyperthyroidism. The specimen sequenced was peripheral blood or thyroid tissue (not recorded which). CDR3 region: CSVGGWGEKLFF. CDR3 bases: TGCAGCGTGGGGGGTTGGGGTGAAAAACTGTTTTTT. The full variable domain, in which reference TRBV29-1 and TRBJ1-4 provide the parts outside the CDR3, is SAVISQKPSRDICQRGTSLTIQCQVDSQVTMMFWYRQQPGQSLTLIATANQGSEATYESGFVIDKFPISRPNLTFSTLTVSNMSPEDSSIYLCSVGGWGEKLFFGSGTQLSVL.